Shown below are 30 T cell receptor beta chains from a single sample sequenced in a study of human T cells and chemical hapten exposure. TCRdb called the RACE reads again in MiXCR, with one record for every CDR3 protein. The table shows 60,000 to 75,000 distinct CDR3 sequences, with about 6.7% occurring only once. The time point here: pre-sensitization, week 0. The treatment denotes: therapeutic diphenylcyclopropenone sensitization with weekly scalp DPC. Sequences were derived from whole blood, sampled in connection with sensitization to the hapten diphenylcyclopropenone (DPC). The origin of the receptors is a woman in her 30s with alopecia areata. Some clones in this sample may be carry-over from other donors' samples.

The table lists this clonotype with many counts. The J gene is TRBJ1-2, the V gene TRBV29-1; tentatively, D is TRBD1 (6 bases). CDR3 length equals 12 residues. The germline V and J ends were trimmed by 6 bases and 5 bases, with 13 bases remaining between them. Per the germline V gene, CDR1 is SQVTM and CDR2 is ANQGSEA. CDR3 region: CSVGGTGYGYTF. For the CDR3, the DNA is TGCAGCGTCGGGGGAACAGGGTATGGCTACACCTTC.

The table lists this clonotype with many counts. This rearrangement joins TRBV20-1 to TRBJ1-2; D gene uncertain. Germline assignment: CDR1 DFQATT and CDR2 SNEGSKA (reference sequence). The CDR3 length is 15 residues. The ends were cut back, 0 bases at V and 3 bases at J, with 14 bases in the middle. The CDR3 here is CSARDKKRAHYGYTF. DNA for the CDR3: TGCAGTGCTAGAGATAAAAAGAGGGCCCACTATGGCTACACCTTC.

V is TRBV5-1 and J is TRBJ1-6; D might be TRBD1 (5 bases). Germline V gives CDR1 SGHRS, CDR2 YFSETQ. Trimming took 2 bases from V and 1 from J, leaving 10 bases between them. The CDR3 totals 16 residues. The CDR3 DNA follows: TGCGCCAGCAGCTTCTGGGGCCAGTCCTATAATTCACCCCTCCACTTT. Encoded protein: CASSFWGQSYNSPLHF. The full variable domain, in which reference TRBV5-1 and TRBJ1-6 provide the parts outside the CDR3, is KAGVTQTPRYLIKTRGQQVTLSCSPISGHRSVSWYQQTPGQGLQFLFEYFSETQRNKGNFPGRFSGRQFSNSRSEMNVSTLELGDSALYLCASSFWGQSYNSPLHFGNGTRLTVT.

This clonotype was seen repeatedly, ten times or more. The chain carries TRBV6-5 and TRBJ1-6, with D unclear. V lost 2 bases and J 1 base, leaving 6 bases between the germline ends. The germline V gene encodes CDR1 MNHEY and CDR2 SVGAGI. This CDR3 has 15 amino acids. The CDR3 coding sequence is TGTGCCAGCAGTTACGAAGGTTCCTATAATTCACCCCTCCACTTT. This sequence encodes CASSYEGSYNSPLHF.

At least ten counts were recorded for this clonotype. The chain has TRBV11-2 and TRBJ2-3; D remains unclear. This CDR3 region has 12 residues. Trimming removed 5 bases from V and 5 bases from J, with 8 bases in between. Germline V gene lookup returns CDR1 SGHAT and CDR2 FQNNGV. In DNA form, the CDR3 reads TGTGCCAGCAGCCCTGAAGGAGATACGCAGTATTTT. Translating it yields CASSPEGDTQYF.

There are many counts of this clonotype. The rearrangement uses TRBV20-1 and TRBJ2-5, with D possibly being TRBD1 (6 bases). The V gene's germline CDR1 is DFQATT and CDR2 SNEGSKA (reference sequence). The V end was cut by 2 bases, the J end by 3 bases, with 19 bases between. The CDR3 has 16 amino acids. The CDR3, as DNA: TGCAGTGCTAGAACTCAACATTCCAGGGGTGAAGAGACCCAGTACTTC. Translating gives CSARTQHSRGEETQYF.

This clonotype was detected ten times or more. This chain connects TRBV29-1 to TRBJ2-5; D might be TRBD1 (5 bases). The CDR3 runs 13 residues. The V and J ends lost 7 bases and 0 bases respectively, with 12 bases between them. CDR1 is SQVTM, CDR2 ANQGSEA, per germline. CDR3 nucleotides: TGCAGCGCTGATAAGGGGTACCAAGAGACCCAGTACTTC. The encoded protein is CSADKGYQETQYF.

By its share, this clonotype is medium-sized (0.01 to 0.1%). The genes are TRBV6-1 and TRBJ2-7, with D maybe TRBD2 (5 bases). Germline CDR1 and CDR2: MNHNS and SASEGT. CDR3 length equals 14 residues. Trimming shortened V by 1 base and J by 0 bases, and 7 bases separated the two germline ends. The chain's CDR3 is CASSEGESSYEQYF. The CDR3 DNA sequence: TGTGCCAGCAGTGAAGGGGAGTCCTCCTACGAGCAGTACTTC.

This chain links TRBV19 with TRBJ1-4; no reliable D call. The ends were cut back, 5 bases at V and 0 bases at J, with 10 bases in the middle. CDR3 length: 15 residues. Germline CDR1 is LNHDA and CDR2 is SQIVND (reference sequence). This CDR3 is CASSLPGTTNEKLFF. CDR3 coding DNA: TGTGCCAGTAGTCTCCCGGGGACAACTAATGAAAAACTGTTTTTT.

This clonotype was found many times. The V gene is TRBV7-2, the J gene TRBJ2-1; 14 bases map to TRBD2. The germline V gene has CDR1 SGHTA and CDR2 FQGNSA. V lost 4 bases, J lost 3 bases, and 2 bases stayed unmatched. This CDR3 has 16 residues. CDR3 DNA: TGTGCCAGCAGCTGGACTAGCGGGGGGAACTACAATGAGCAGTTCTTC. It translates to CASSWTSGGNYNEQFF.

This clonotype was observed many times. For the CDR3, the DNA is TGTGCCAGCAAGGGAGACAGGAGCTATGGCTACACCTTC. Residues: CASKGDRSYGYTF. The chain has TRBV2 and TRBJ1-2; weak D call: TRBD1 (6 bases). Germline V gene data show CDR1 as SNHLY and CDR2 as FYNNEI. Trimming shortened V by 7 bases and J by 4 bases, and 13 bases separated the two germline ends. The length of the CDR3 is 13 residues.

The chain carries TRBV5-1 and TRBJ2-1; 7 bases map to TRBD2. Trimming at V came to 0 bases and at J to 6 bases, leaving 9 bases not matched to a gene. Looked up from germline, CDR1 is SGHRS and CDR2 is YFSETQ. This CDR3 spans 16 amino acids. DNA for the CDR3: TGCGCCAGCAGCTTGGAAGTCAGCGGGGTAATCAATGAGCAGTTCTTC. As protein: CASSLEVSGVINEQFF.

Many counts were recorded for this clonotype. V usage is TRBV30 and J usage is TRBJ1-1, with unresolved D. The CDR3 is 11 residues long. In germline, CDR1 is GTSNPN, CDR2 SVGIG (reference sequence). Trimming took 0 bases from V and 4 from J, leaving 3 bases between them. The CDR3 DNA follows: TGTGCCTGGAGTGTTCTCACTGAAGCTTTCTTT. Translating gives CAWSVLTEAFF.

This chain joins TRBV12-3 or TRBV12-4 and TRBJ1-1; TRBD1 might be the D (6 bases). V lost 5 bases to trimming and J lost 3 bases, with 10 bases between them. The CDR3 extends over 13 amino acids. CDR3 loop: CASSGQTYTEAFF. The CDR3 nucleotides read TGTGCCAGCAGTGGACAGACTTACACTGAAGCTTTCTTT.

This clonotype has just a few counts. The CDR3 DNA sequence: TGTGCCAGCAGCTTAGGGCTAGAATCCTACGAGCAGTACTTC. This encodes CASSLGLESYEQYF. The chain has TRBV7-2 and TRBJ2-7; D is unclear. Trimming left V 1 base short and J 1 base short, with 8 bases between. The CDR3 is 14 residues long. Germline CDR1 is SGHTA and CDR2 is FQGNSA.

This clonotype was observed many times. V usage is TRBV6-5 and J usage is TRBJ1-2; 9 bases fit TRBD1. Trimming removed 7 bases from V and 2 bases from J; junction bases left unmatched: 14. The CDR3 runs to 17 residues. Germline loops: CDR1 MNHEY, CDR2 SVGAGI. CDR3 sequence reads: CASTSGTGTILNYGYTF. The CDR3 DNA sequence: TGTGCCAGCACCTCCGGGACAGGGACAATTCTGAACTATGGCTACACCTTC.

This clonotype came up many times. The chain carries TRBV6-2 or TRBV6-3 and TRBJ1-2, with no clear D. Trimming cost V 3 bases and J 1 base, with 6 bases left between them. This CDR3 spans 13 amino acids. The V gene's germline CDR1 is MNHEY and CDR2 SVGEGT. CDR3 DNA: TGTGCCAGCAGTTATGAGAGTAACTATGGCTACACCTTC. Translating it yields CASSYESNYGYTF.

The chain employs TRBV18 and TRBJ1-4; no firm D call. V was cut by 6 bases and J by 8 bases, with 16 bases left in between. The CDR3 has 14 residues. Germline CDR1 reads KGHSH; CDR2 reads LQKENI. The CDR3 DNA reads as TGTGCCAGCTCCCATCCTGGTGCAAGGGAAAAACTGTTTTTT. Amino acids: CASSHPGAREKLFF.

This clonotype has at least ten counts. The chain joins TRBV6-4 to TRBJ2-1; D may be TRBD2 (5 bases). V lost 6 bases, J lost 0 bases, and 12 bases lay in between. CDR3 length: 15 residues. CDR1 and CDR2 from the germline V gene are MRHNA and SNTAGT. The CDR3 DNA sequence: TGTGCCAGCAGCAAGGACTGGCCCTCCTACAATGAGCAGTTCTTC. It is translated as CASSKDWPSYNEQFF.

This clonotype was counted at least ten times. The J gene is TRBJ2-7, the V gene TRBV20-1; D is unclear. Germline V gene sequence: CDR1 DFQATT, CDR2 SNEGSKA (reference sequence). V was trimmed by 0 bases and J by 5 bases, leaving 23 bases between them. CDR3 size: 17 residues. The CDR3 reads CSARDPRISSMLHEQYF. The CDR3 region has the DNA TGCAGTGCTAGAGACCCTAGGATCTCCTCCATGCTCCACGAGCAGTACTTC.

This clonotype has a count of ten or more. V and J are TRBV6-1 and TRBJ2-1; tentative D call: TRBD2 (5 bases). The germline V gene has CDR1 MNHNS and CDR2 SASEGT. Deletions cut 3 bases from V and 4 bases from J, with 10 bases between. CDR3 length: 14 amino acids. CDR3 in amino acids: CASSDGEPYNEQFF. In nucleotides, the CDR3 is TGTGCCAGCAGTGATGGGGAGCCTTACAATGAGCAGTTCTTC.

A few counts support this clonotype. The CDR3 DNA sequence: TGTGCCAGCAGTTCATACAGGGTCGACACTGAAGCTTTCTTT. This gives the protein CASSSYRVDTEAFF. The V call is TRBV6-1, the J call TRBJ1-1; tentative D call: TRBD1 (6 bases). V lost 5 bases, J lost 3 bases, and 13 bases lay in between. The CDR3 covers 14 residues. The V gene's germline CDR1 is MNHNS and CDR2 SASEGT.

The chain recombines TRBV5-6 with TRBJ1-2, with a weak D call TRBD1 (5 bases). This CDR3 has 18 amino acids. Trimming stripped 5 bases from V and 4 bases from J, with 27 bases between. Per germline, CDR1 SGHDT and CDR2 YYEEEE. This chain's CDR3 is CASSTTLWSGEGSYGYTF. For the CDR3, the DNA is TGTGCCAGCAGTACAACACTATGGTCGGGCGAGGGGAGCTATGGCTACACCTTC.

This clonotype was seen a handful of times. This rearrangement joins TRBV20-1 to TRBJ1-5; possible D gene TRBD1, 5 bases. V dropped 3 bases and J dropped 4 bases, with 16 bases sitting between them. The CDR3 spans 15 residues. Germline CDR1 reads DFQATT; CDR2 reads SNEGSKA (reference sequence). The DNA of the CDR3 is TGCAGTGCTAGCCCCGACCGTGGGGGAAATCAGCCCCAGCATTTT. Amino acid sequence: CSASPDRGGNQPQHF.

This clonotype was seen ten or more times. This chain joins TRBV2 and TRBJ2-5; 9 bases are a match to TRBD2. Trimming took 6 bases from V and 4 from J; bases not matched to a gene: 12. The CDR3 contains 16 residues. Germline V lookup: CDR1 SNHLY, CDR2 FYNNEI. CDR3 DNA: TGTGCCAGCAGCAGGGAACTAGCGGGCCCGACAGAGACCCAGTACTTC. This encodes CASSRELAGPTETQYF.

This clonotype has at least ten counts. This chain links TRBV30 with TRBJ1-1; possible D gene TRBD1, 6 bases. The CDR3 extends over 16 amino acids. Germline V gene lookup returns CDR1 GTSNPN and CDR2 SVGIG (reference sequence). Deletions cut 2 bases from V and 1 base from J, with 17 bases between. The CDR3 is CAWSRGGILENTEAFF. The CDR3 DNA reads as TGTGCCTGGAGTAGGGGGGGTATACTGGAGAACACTGAAGCTTTCTTT.

Worth noting for this clonotype: A read error is possible here, since a much larger clone lies one base away. The chain joins TRBV12-3 or TRBV12-4 to TRBJ1-2; 7 nucleotides line up with TRBD1. This CDR3 spans 15 amino acids. CDR3 sequence: CASRPGQIYNHGYTF. As DNA, the CDR3 is TGTGCCAGCAGGCCGGGACAGATTTATAACCATGGCTACACCTTC.

This clonotype has a count of ten or more. The chain uses TRBV21-1 and TRBJ2-1; the table assigns TRBD1, which was not confirmed against the DNA. TRBV21-1 corresponds to a pseudogene. This CDR3 spans 21 amino acids. The chain's CDR3 is CASSKEAGGSGGTLQRSEQFF. The CDR3 DNA reads TGTGCCAGCAGCAAAGAGGCGGGCGGAAGTGGGGGGACCTTACAAAGGTCGGAGCAGTTCTTC.

V is TRBV3-1 and J is TRBJ1-2, with a weak D call TRBD1 (6 bases). Germline-derived CDR1 and CDR2 are LGHDT and YNNKEL (reference sequence). Trimming removed 3 bases from V and 4 bases from J, with 12 bases in between. The CDR3 extends over 14 amino acids. The CDR3 bases are TGTGCCAGCAGCCATGCGGACAGATTCTATGGCTACACCTTC. Translation: CASSHADRFYGYTF. The whole variable domain, filled in from reference TRBV3-1 and TRBJ1-2, reads DTAVSQTPKYLVTQMGNDKSIKCEQNLGHDTMYWYKQDSKKFLKIMFSYNNKELIINETVPNRFSPKSPDKAHLNLHINSLELGDSAVYFCASSHADRFYGYTFGSGTRLTVV.

This clonotype was seen many times. The chain is built from TRBV7-2 and TRBJ2-3; D possibly matches TRBD1 or TRBD2 (5 bases each). CDR3 size: 14 residues. V lost 5 bases and J 0 bases, leaving 9 bases between the germline ends. In germline, CDR1 is SGHTA, CDR2 FQGNSA. The CDR3 spells CASSMGRSTDTQYF. The CDR3, as DNA: TGTGCCAGCAGCATGGGACGGAGCACAGATACGCAGTATTTT.